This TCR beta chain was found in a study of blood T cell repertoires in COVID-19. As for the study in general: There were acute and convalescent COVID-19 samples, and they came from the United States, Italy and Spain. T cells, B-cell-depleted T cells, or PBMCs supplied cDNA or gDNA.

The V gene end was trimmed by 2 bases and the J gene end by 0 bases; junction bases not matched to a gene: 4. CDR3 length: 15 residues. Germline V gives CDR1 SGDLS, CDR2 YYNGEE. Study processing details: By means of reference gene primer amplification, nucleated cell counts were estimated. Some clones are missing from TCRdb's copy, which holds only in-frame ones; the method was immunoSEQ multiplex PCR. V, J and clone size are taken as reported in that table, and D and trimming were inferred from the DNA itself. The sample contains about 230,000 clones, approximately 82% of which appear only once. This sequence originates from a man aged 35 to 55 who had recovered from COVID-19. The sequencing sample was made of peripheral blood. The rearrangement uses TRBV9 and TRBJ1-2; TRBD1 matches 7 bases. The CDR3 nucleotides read TGTGCCAGCAGCGTTGGGACAGAATCTAACTATGGCTACACCTTC. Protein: CASSVGTESNYGYTF.